Listed below are T cell receptor beta chains from one sample, sequenced in a study of early T cells in non-severe SARS-CoV-2 infection. TCRdb re-called the 5' RACE reads with MiXCR, one entry per CDR3 protein. The top ten clones hold 20% to 25% of a sample with approximately 110,000 distinct CDR3 sequences, more than 12% of them seen once. Sequencing was performed on whole blood. The source is an adult who was a healthcare worker with PCR-confirmed SARS-CoV-2 infection or an uninfected control (not recorded which). The CDR3 runs from the conserved cysteine through the conserved F or W. D genes are given only for firm matches. Not all rows give a size; the values are once, few, many and, for expanded clones, a class.

J gene,clone size,D gene,V gene,CDR3 protein,CDR3 DNA
TRBJ2-5,few,-,TRBV6-6,CASSYSQVQETQYF,TGTGCCAGCAGTTACTCCCAGGTGCAAGAAACCCAGTACTTC
TRBJ2-5,-,-,TRBV29-1,CSVFSTRGQETQYF,TGCAGCGTCTTTTCGACCCGGGGACAAGAGACCCAGTACTTC
TRBJ2-7,few,-,TRBV11-2,CASSPDTDTYSYEQYF,TGTGCCAGCAGCCCGGACACAGACACTTACTCCTACGAGCAGTACTTC
TRBJ1-2,few,-,TRBV25-1,CASSESLSLTGYTF,TGTGCCAGCAGTGAAAGTCTAAGCTTAACTGGCTACACCTTC
TRBJ2-3,-,-,TRBV6-6,CATKDGADTDTQYF,TGTGCCACAAAAGACGGGGCCGACACAGATACGCAGTATTTT
TRBJ1-2,-,TRBD1,TRBV13,CASSFRTGNPANYGYTF,TGTGCCAGCAGCTTTAGGACAGGGAATCCAGCTAACTATGGCTACACCTTC
TRBJ2-3,few,TRBD2,TRBV3-1,CASSQQGLAVTDTQYF,TGTGCCAGCAGCCAGCAGGGACTAGCGGTGACAGATACGCAGTATTTT
TRBJ2-2,few,TRBD1,TRBV6-4,CASSEQGSGELFF,TGTGCCAGCTCTGAACAGGGGTCCGGGGAGCTGTTTTTT
TRBJ1-5,few,-,TRBV18,CASSPAPSNQPQHF,TGTGCCAGCTCACCGGCACCGAGCAATCAGCCCCAGCATTTT
TRBJ1-2,-,-,TRBV29-1,CSVENNHYYGYTF,TGCAGCGTTGAAAACAATCATTACTATGGCTACACCTTC
TRBJ2-5,-,-,TRBV7-9,CASSLNPKETQYF,TGTGCCAGCAGCTTAAACCCGAAAGAGACCCAGTACTTC
TRBJ1-1,few,TRBD1,TRBV12-3/TRBV12-4,CASSKQGLNTEAFF,TGTGCCAGCAGTAAACAGGGGTTGAACACTGAAGCTTTCTTT
TRBJ1-5,few,-,TRBV25-1,CASSESGNQPQHF,TGTGCCAGCAGTGAATCGGGGAATCAGCCCCAGCATTTT
TRBJ1-2,-,-,TRBV12-3/TRBV12-4,CASSPRQDGYTF,TGTGCCAGCAGTCCCCGGCAGGACGGCTACACCTTC
TRBJ2-7,-,-,TRBV20-1,CSARGDTYEQYF,TGCAGTGCTAGAGGGGACACCTACGAGCAGTACTTC
TRBJ2-3,-,TRBD2,TRBV7-8,CASSPGGAFADTQYF,TGTGCCAGCAGCCCCGGGGGGGCTTTTGCAGATACGCAGTATTTT
TRBJ1-6,few,-,TRBV30,CAWSGTGPRALHF,TGTGCCTGGAGTGGGACGGGACCTCGGGCCCTCCACTTT
TRBJ1-4,many,-,TRBV27,CASSFGGGEKLFF,TGTGCCAGCAGTTTTGGGGGCGGGGAAAAACTGTTTTTT
TRBJ2-3,many,TRBD1,TRBV6-2/TRBV6-3,CASRSGGDTQYF,TGTGCCAGCAGGTCAGGGGGAGATACGCAGTATTTT
TRBJ2-3,few,TRBD2,TRBV7-9,CASSLHSGGVTDTQYF,TGTGCCAGCAGCTTACATAGCGGGGGGGTGACAGATACGCAGTATTTT
TRBJ2-5,few,-,TRBV10-3,CAISGHRSQETQYF,TGTGCCATCAGTGGTCACCGATCACAAGAGACCCAGTACTTC
TRBJ2-7,-,-,TRBV7-9,CASSLAPGLHEQYF,TGTGCCAGCAGCTTAGCACCGGGCCTTCACGAGCAGTACTTC
TRBJ1-3,-,-,TRBV18,CVSSPESRRNTIYF,TGTGTCAGCTCACCAGAATCACGTCGAAACACCATATATTTT
TRBJ2-2,-,-,TRBV12-3/TRBV12-4,CASSPTYGELFF,TGTGCCAGCAGCCCCACATACGGGGAGCTGTTTTTT
TRBJ1-5,-,-,TRBV6-6,CASSPGRGRIQPQHF,TGTGCCAGCAGCCCGGGGAGGGGGAGGATTCAGCCCCAGCATTTT
TRBJ1-2,few,-,TRBV5-1,CASASTHRADYGYTF,TGCGCCAGCGCTTCGACGCACAGGGCGGACTATGGCTACACCTTC
TRBJ2-3,many,-,TRBV10-1,CASSLSSGPPDTQYF,TGCGCCAGCAGTCTCAGTTCCGGGCCTCCAGATACGCAGTATTTT
TRBJ2-7,few,TRBD2,TRBV5-1,CASSLDTSGGSYEQYF,TGCGCCAGCAGCTTGGATACTAGCGGGGGCTCCTACGAGCAGTACTTC
TRBJ1-2,few,-,TRBV12-3/TRBV12-4,CASTYGTPNYGYTF,TGTGCCAGCACCTACGGCACTCCTAACTATGGCTACACCTTC
TRBJ2-2,few,-,TRBV12-3/TRBV12-4,CASSFPPENTGELFF,TGTGCCAGCAGTTTCCCCCCGGAGAACACCGGGGAGCTGTTTTTT
TRBJ1-6,once,-,TRBV9,CASSSGSQGSPLHF,TGTGCCAGCAGTTCGGGGTCCCAGGGATCACCCCTCCACTTT
TRBJ1-1,-,TRBD1,TRBV20-1,CSARGTGRQSEAFF,TGCAGTGCTAGGGGGACAGGGCGGCAATCTGAAGCTTTCTTT
TRBJ1-2,-,TRBD1,TRBV5-1,CASSLEGQVYGYTF,TGCGCCAGCAGCTTGGAGGGACAGGTCTATGGCTACACCTTC
TRBJ2-7,few,TRBD1,TRBV7-3,CASSFDRVGEQYF,TGTGCCAGCAGCTTCGACAGGGTGGGCGAGCAGTACTTC
TRBJ2-5,few,TRBD2,TRBV12-3/TRBV12-4,CASSLAAGLETQYF,TGTGCCAGCAGTTTAGCAGCGGGGTTAGAGACCCAGTACTTC
TRBJ1-4,few,-,TRBV7-8,CASSFTGSTNEKLFF,TGTGCCAGCAGCTTTACAGGGTCAACTAATGAAAAACTGTTTTTT
TRBJ2-1,few,-,TRBV18,CASSLMGVRDNEQFF,TGTGCCAGCTCACTCATGGGGGTTCGCGACAATGAGCAGTTCTTC
TRBJ1-2,many,-,TRBV3-1,CASSPSGSNYGYTF,TGTGCCAGCAGCCCGAGCGGATCTAACTATGGCTACACCTTC
TRBJ2-7,few,-,TRBV14,CASSQGVIGLSYEQYF,TGTGCCAGCAGCCAAGGGGTGATCGGGCTCTCCTACGAGCAGTACTTC
TRBJ2-1,few,TRBD1,TRBV7-9,CASSLSGQGKNEQFF,TGTGCCAGCAGTTTAAGCGGACAGGGGAAAAATGAGCAGTTCTTC
TRBJ1-2,-,TRBD1,TRBV11-2,CASSWGQGAGYTF,TGTGCCAGCAGCTGGGGACAGGGCGCTGGCTACACCTTC
TRBJ2-1,few,-,TRBV6-1,CASRTGGASYNEQFF,TGTGCCAGCAGGACAGGCGGGGCGAGCTACAATGAGCAGTTCTTC
TRBJ1-2,-,-,TRBV7-2,CASSLVQSYGYTF,TGTGCCAGCAGCTTAGTACAGAGCTATGGCTACACCTTC
TRBJ2-3,-,TRBD2,TRBV3-1,CASSLPSGGDTDTQYF,TGTGCCAGCAGCCTACCTAGCGGGGGAGACACAGATACGCAGTATTTT